What follows are 18 T cell receptor beta chains derived from one specimen sequenced in a study of naive and memory T cell subsets. No antigens are known for them. Points from the study as a whole: Possibly reflecting memory cells re-expressing CD45RA, a few larger clonotypes occurred in naive repertoires, especially CD8.

Both TRBC1 and TRBC2 were covered by a beta constant-region primer of two equimolar oligonucleotides. Ligated cDNA was amplified by four rounds of PCR with nested alpha and beta constant-region primers and SP2. TCRdb independently ran MiXCR on the UMI-ligation and nested PCR reads; one entry per CDR3 protein. In the table there are 150,000 or so distinct CDR3 sequences, under 25% of which are singletons. Sequencing was carried out using naive CD4+ T cells from blood. The receptor source for this set is a human donor in good health.

The chain has TRBV5-6 and TRBJ1-4; D ambiguous. Trimming pared 3 bases from V and 0 bases from J, leaving 12 bases between. The CDR3 has 16 residues. CDR1 SGHDT and CDR2 YYEEEE come from the germline V gene. CDR3 in DNA: TGTGCCAGCAGCTCACAGCCCCTCCCAACTAATGAAAAACTGTTTTTT. It is translated as CASSSQPLPTNEKLFF.

The V gene is TRBV29-1, the J gene TRBJ2-2, with 9 bases that match TRBD2. CDR3 size: 15 residues. Losses at the gene ends were 7 bases for V and 1 base for J; bases not matched to a gene: 7. CDR1 and CDR2 from the germline V gene are SQVTM and ANQGSEA. CDR3 region: CSARISGRNTGELFF. For the CDR3, the DNA is TGCAGCGCCAGAATTAGCGGGAGGAACACCGGGGAGCTGTTTTTT.

This clonotype turned up a few times. J is TRBJ1-3 and V is TRBV20-1, with unresolved D. Trimming cost V 5 bases and J 0 bases, with 11 bases left between them. Per the germline V gene, CDR1 is DFQATT and CDR2 is SNEGSKA (reference sequence). This CDR3 is built from 14 residues. The CDR3: CSAPDRTSGNTIYF. The CDR3 DNA is TGCAGTGCTCCCGACCGAACCTCTGGAAACACCATATATTTT.

This clonotype was seen a few times. The chain links TRBV20-1 to TRBJ1-5; D may be TRBD1 (5 bases). The V end lost 4 bases, the J end lost 6 bases, and 13 bases lay between the germline ends. Germline V gives CDR1 DFQATT, CDR2 SNEGSKA (reference sequence). The CDR3 runs 13 residues. CDR3 amino acids: CSANPGQRQPQHF. In DNA, the CDR3 is TGCAGTGCTAACCCAGGGCAGCGTCAGCCCCAGCATTTT.

This clonotype was observed many times. The rearrangement joins TRBV24-1 to TRBJ2-3; 8 bases fit TRBD1. Per the germline V gene, CDR1 is KGHDR and CDR2 is SFDVKD. The junction had 6 bases not matched to a gene; V was cut back by 2 bases and J by 6 bases. The CDR3 sequence is 15 residues long. The CDR3 coding sequence is TGTGCCACCAGTGATTCCCGGGACAGGACCGATACGCAGTATTTT. Amino acids: CATSDSRDRTDTQYF.

The CDR3 nucleotides read TGTGCCAGCTCACCCCTACGGGACATACCTAGCACAGATACGCAGTATTTT. Translated: CASSPLRDIPSTDTQYF. The gene calls are TRBV18 and TRBJ2-3; possible D gene TRBD1, 6 bases. This CDR3 has 17 residues. The germline gives CDR1 KGHSH, CDR2 LQKENI. The ends were cut back, 3 bases at V and 0 bases at J, with 16 bases in the middle.

The chain uses TRBV27 and TRBJ2-3, with D perhaps TRBD2 (6 bases). Trimming removed 1 base at V and 2 bases at J, with 13 bases between. The CDR3 runs to 16 residues. CDR1 is MNHEY and CDR2 is SMNVEV in the germline V gene (reference sequence). Here the CDR3 DNA reads TGTGCCAGCAGTTTATTGGGGCGGGGCCCCACAGATACGCAGTATTTT. This encodes CASSLLGRGPTDTQYF.

The chain carries TRBV2 and TRBJ2-1; no reliable D call. The germline CDR1 and CDR2 sequences are SNHLY and FYNNEI. This CDR3 has 17 amino acids. With 3 bases removed from V and 5 bases from J, the gap between germline ends came to 20 bases. The CDR3 sequence: CASSDQLGSTFNNEQFF. CDR3 in DNA: TGTGCCAGCAGTGATCAGCTGGGCAGTACGTTTAACAATGAGCAGTTCTTC.

The sample holds a few counts of this clonotype. The chain combines TRBV7-9 with TRBJ2-4; possibly TRBD1 for D (5 bases). Trimming stripped 3 bases from V and 0 bases from J, with 6 bases between. The length of the CDR3 is 14 residues. Germline V CDR1 and CDR2: SEHNR, FQNEAQ (reference sequence). The CDR3 bases are TGTGCCAGCAGCTTGACAGAAGCCAAAAACATTCAGTACTTC. Translated, it gives CASSLTEAKNIQYF.

This chain links TRBV5-1 with TRBJ2-3; D possibly corresponds to TRBD2 (6 bases). The CDR3 consists of 14 residues. Trimming stripped 3 bases from V and 2 bases from J, with 10 bases between. The germline gives CDR1 SGHRS, CDR2 YFSETQ. The CDR3 loop reads CASSSGLHTDTQYF. The CDR3 DNA reads TGCGCCAGCAGCTCGGGACTCCACACAGATACGCAGTATTTT. The whole variable domain, filled in from reference TRBV5-1 and TRBJ2-3, reads KAGVTQTPRYLIKTRGQQVTLSCSPISGHRSVSWYQQTPGQGLQFLFEYFSETQRNKGNFPGRFSGRQFSNSRSEMNVSTLELGDSALYLCASSSGLHTDTQYFGPGTRLTVL.

This clonotype was counted at least ten times. The V call is TRBV29-1, the J call TRBJ2-1; 10 bases fit TRBD2. J lost 4 bases, V lost 6 bases, and 9 bases had no gene match. The V gene's germline CDR1 is SQVTM and CDR2 ANQGSEA. The CDR3 runs 15 residues. CDR3 amino acids: CSVAGTSEDYNEQFF. CDR3 nucleotide sequence: TGCAGCGTGGCGGGGACTAGCGAGGATTACAATGAGCAGTTCTTC.

V usage is TRBV6-5 and J usage is TRBJ1-5; D not certain. With 5 bases removed from V and 4 bases from J, the gap between germline ends came to 12 bases. The V gene's germline CDR1 is MNHEY and CDR2 SVGAGI. The CDR3 loop spans 14 amino acids. For the CDR3, the DNA is TGTGCCAGCAGTCCCAATGGATTAAATCAGCCCCAGCATTTT. Amino acid sequence: CASSPNGLNQPQHF.

The chain carries TRBV12-3 or TRBV12-4 and TRBJ2-3, with 8 bases matching TRBD1. The CDR3 consists of 16 residues. Trimming took 4 bases from V and 0 from J; bases not matched to a gene: 6. CDR3 sequence (DNA): TGTGCCAGCAGTTCCCGGAGGACAGGGAGCACAGATACGCAGTATTTT. Its protein product is CASSSRRTGSTDTQYF.

The rearrangement uses TRBV29-1 and TRBJ1-1; 9 bases fit TRBD1. With 4 bases clipped from V and 9 bases from J, the junction kept 9 bases outside the gene matches. This CDR3 has 13 residues. Germline CDR1 is SQVTM and CDR2 is ANQGSEA. This chain's CDR3 is CSVGDRAGPQAFF. CDR3 sequence (DNA): TGCAGCGTTGGGGACAGGGCCGGCCCCCAAGCTTTCTTT. The variable domain in full, completed from reference TRBV29-1 and TRBJ1-1, reads SAVISQKPSRDICQRGTSLTIQCQVDSQVTMMFWYRQQPGQSLTLIATANQGSEATYESGFVIDKFPISRPNLTFSTLTVSNMSPEDSSIYLCSVGDRAGPQAFFGQGTRLTVV.

This clonotype was observed a handful of times. V usage is TRBV6-2 or TRBV6-3 and J usage is TRBJ2-1; D not resolved. Germline lookup yields CDR1 MNHEY and CDR2 SVGEGT. The CDR3 covers 16 residues. Trimming stripped 8 bases from V and 0 bases from J, with 17 bases between. The CDR3 DNA follows: TGTGCCAGCGCCTCGCATGCACCGAGCTCCTACAATGAGCAGTTCTTC. Protein sequence: CASASHAPSSYNEQFF.

The V and J genes are TRBV13 and TRBJ1-1; TRBD1 agrees at 7 bases. Germline CDR1 PRHDT, CDR2 FYEKMQ (reference sequence). Losses at the gene ends were 6 bases for V and 3 bases for J; bases not matched to a gene: 7. The CDR3 has 14 residues. The CDR3: CASRSGGRDTEAFF. For the CDR3, the DNA is TGTGCCAGCAGGTCAGGGGGGAGGGACACTGAAGCTTTCTTT.

In this sample, this clonotype turned up many times. The CDR3: CASSPYRTGDEQYF. Here the CDR3 DNA reads TGCGCCAGCAGCCCCTATCGGACAGGGGACGAGCAGTACTTC. V gene TRBV4-1 combines with J gene TRBJ2-7; TRBD1 agrees at 9 bases. The germline V gene encodes CDR1 MGHRA and CDR2 YSYEKL. There are 14 residues in the CDR3. J gave up 5 bases and V 4 bases, and 6 bases lay outside the gene matches.

This clonotype was picked up many times. V and J are TRBV27 and TRBJ2-7; perhaps D is TRBD1 or TRBD2 (7 bases each). The CDR3 spans 14 residues. The germline V gene has CDR1 MNHEY and CDR2 SMNVEV (reference sequence). Trimming left V 5 bases short and J 6 bases short, with 17 bases between. The CDR3 protein is CASSPKRDRVEQYF. In DNA, the CDR3 is TGTGCCAGCAGTCCAAAGCGGGACAGAGTCGAGCAGTACTTC.